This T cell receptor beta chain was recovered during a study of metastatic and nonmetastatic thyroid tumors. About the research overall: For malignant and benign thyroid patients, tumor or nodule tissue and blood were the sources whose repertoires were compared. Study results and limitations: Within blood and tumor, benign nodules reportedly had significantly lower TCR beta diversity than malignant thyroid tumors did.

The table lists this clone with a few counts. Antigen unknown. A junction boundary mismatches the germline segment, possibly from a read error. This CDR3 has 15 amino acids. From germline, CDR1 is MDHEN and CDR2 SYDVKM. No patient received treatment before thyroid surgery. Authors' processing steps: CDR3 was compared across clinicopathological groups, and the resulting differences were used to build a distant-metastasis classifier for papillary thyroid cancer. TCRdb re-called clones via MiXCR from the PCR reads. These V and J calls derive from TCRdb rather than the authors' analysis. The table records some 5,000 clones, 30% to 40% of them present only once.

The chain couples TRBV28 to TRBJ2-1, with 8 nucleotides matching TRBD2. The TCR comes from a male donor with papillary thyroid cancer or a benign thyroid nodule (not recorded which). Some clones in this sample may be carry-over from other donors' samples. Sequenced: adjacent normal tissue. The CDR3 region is CASSLVAGRNNDQFF. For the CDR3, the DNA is TGTGCCAGCAGCCTCGTAGCGGGGCGAAACAATGATCAGTTCTTC.